What follows is one T cell receptor (beta chain) and its context. There is no known antigen for this receptor. Within one base of it there is no much larger clone, and no base qualities were kept. Its CDR3 holds 12 amino acids, cysteine through phenylalanine. Just CDR3 DNA is preserved here, 36 bases in frame from base 1. Trimmed from V: 4 bases; trimmed from J: 3 bases; junction bases lacking a gene match: 1. The germline V gene encodes CDR1 SGHRS and CDR2 YFSETQ. The data belong to a study of cytotoxic CD8 clonotypes in ibrutinib-treated CLL (dated by TCRdb to 2020 to 2023). Concerning the study at large: The cohort had over ten relapsed/refractory and around 15 treatment-naive patients; some 17 were IGHV unmutated. Partial responses were observed in about 25 patients and complete responses in 2; after a median follow-up of 68 months, remission was maintained in roughly 15 patients and progression was observed in some twelve. Cryopreserved peripheral blood mononuclear cells were collected at three points: before therapy, at response, and at either sustained remission or disease progression. On average, each sample had about 260,000 productive templates and under 95,000 productive rearrangements. Patients were still on ibrutinib when every remission and progressive disease sample was collected. Response samples were taken after a median of roughly eleven months on treatment, ranging from about 6 to 40 months. Longitudinal samples were obtainable from about 30% of the 86 participants in the trial.

The sample's time point label is to be understood as: eleven to twelve months on ibrutinib. Approximately 2 micrograms of genomic DNA were extracted from cryopreserved PBMCs for TCR beta library preparation. Longitudinal blood samples from CLL patients receiving ibrutinib monotherapy were subjected to high-throughput TCR beta sequencing. The patients took part in an open-label, single-center phase 2 trial of ibrutinib monotherapy. The research as a whole found: Public clonotypes were rare and either shrank or stayed stable during treatment, and the rise in clonality at ibrutinib response reflected expansion of private clonotypes. Baseline clonality was found to be higher than that of age-matched healthy donors and was strongly correlated with circulating CD8+ T-cell counts. At ibrutinib response clonality went up, during sustained remission it held steady, and at progression it dropped back toward baseline. Sampling times were not matched between patients in sustained remission and patients whose disease was progressing, and lymph node repertoires were not examined.

A MiSeq instrument was used for deep resolution sequencing, which targeted depths ranging from 1 in 1 million up to 1 in 200,000 T cells, with coverage averaging 10x for each clonotype. The immunoSEQ hsTCRB Kit was used to generate TCR beta libraries. In the source study's methods: The data were analyzed with ImmunoSEQ Analyzer and ImmunoSEQ Data Assistant, and V, D and J gene assignments followed IMGT definitions. Clonality, with values ranging from 0 to 1, was calculated as one minus the normalized Shannon entropy of productive rearrangement frequencies. Only overrepresented clonotypes making up at least 0.05% of each patient's repertoire were included in the public clonotype analysis. Some 13 age-matched healthy donor repertoires from immuneACCESS served as clonality controls. The immuneACCESS repertoire file appears here via TCRdb, limited to in-frame rearrangements. These files lack a portion of the clones; in checked studies, under half of the deficit traces to unresolved V genes, and the cause of the others is not known. The V and J calls and the clone size are those of that table, but D and trimming were determined from the DNA. This sample gives about 140,000 clones in total; approximately 77% of them show up just once. Together, the top ten hold less than 30% of the sample.

This receptor was obtained from a human donor with chronic lymphocytic leukemia. In this chain, TRBV5-1 is recombined with TRBJ2-7; the junction holds 7 bases that match TRBD1. The sample was PBMCs, taken after 12 months of ibrutinib treatment. The base sequence is TGCGCCAGCAGCGGGGACAGCTACGAGCAGTACTTC. This yields the protein CASSGDSYEQYF.